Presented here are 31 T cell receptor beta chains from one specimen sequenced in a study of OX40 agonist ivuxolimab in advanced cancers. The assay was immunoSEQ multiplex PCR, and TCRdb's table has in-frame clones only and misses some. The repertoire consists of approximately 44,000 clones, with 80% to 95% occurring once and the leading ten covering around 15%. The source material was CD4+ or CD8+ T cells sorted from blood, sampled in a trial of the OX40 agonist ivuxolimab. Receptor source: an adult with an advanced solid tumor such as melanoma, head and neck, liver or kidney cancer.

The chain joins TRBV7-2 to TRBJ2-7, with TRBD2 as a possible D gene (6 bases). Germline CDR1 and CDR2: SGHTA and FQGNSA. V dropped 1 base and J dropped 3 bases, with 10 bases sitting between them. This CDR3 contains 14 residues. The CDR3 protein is CASSLGGGGYEQYF. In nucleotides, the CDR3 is TGTGCCAGCAGCTTAGGTGGGGGAGGCTACGAGCAGTACTTC.

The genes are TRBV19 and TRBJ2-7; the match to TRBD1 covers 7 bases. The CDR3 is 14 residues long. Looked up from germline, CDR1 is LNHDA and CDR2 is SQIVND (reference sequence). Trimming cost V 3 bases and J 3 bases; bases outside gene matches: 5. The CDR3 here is CASSITGTDYEQYF. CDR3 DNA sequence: TGTGCCAGTAGTATCACTGGGACAGACTACGAGCAGTACTTC. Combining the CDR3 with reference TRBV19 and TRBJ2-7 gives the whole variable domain DGGITQSPKYLFRKEGQNVTLSCEQNLNHDAMYWYRQDPGQGLRLIYYSQIVNDFQKGDIAEGYSVSREKKESFPLTVTSAQKNPTAFYLCASSITGTDYEQYFGPGTRLTVT.

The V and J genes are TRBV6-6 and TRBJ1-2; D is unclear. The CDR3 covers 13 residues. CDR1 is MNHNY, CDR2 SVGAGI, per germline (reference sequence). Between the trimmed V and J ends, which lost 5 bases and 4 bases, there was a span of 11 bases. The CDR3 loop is CASSKTKLYGYTF. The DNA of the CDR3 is TGTGCCAGCAGTAAAACAAAACTCTATGGCTACACCTTC.

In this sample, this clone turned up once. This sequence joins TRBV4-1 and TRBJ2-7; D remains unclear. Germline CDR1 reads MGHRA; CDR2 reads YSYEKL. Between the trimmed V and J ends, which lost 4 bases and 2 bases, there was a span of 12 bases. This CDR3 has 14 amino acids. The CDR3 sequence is CASSLTSLAYEQYF. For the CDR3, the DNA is TGCGCCAGCAGCCTGACGTCCTTAGCCTACGAGCAGTACTTC.

The CDR3 loop is CASSPNSAPDTQYF. The DNA for the CDR3 is TGTGCCAGCAGCCCCAACAGCGCACCAGATACGCAGTATTTT. The chain recombines TRBV13 with TRBJ2-3; D gene unclear. This CDR3 contains 14 residues. The germline V and J ends were trimmed by 5 bases and 4 bases, with 13 bases remaining between them. The germline V gene has CDR1 PRHDT and CDR2 FYEKMQ (reference sequence).

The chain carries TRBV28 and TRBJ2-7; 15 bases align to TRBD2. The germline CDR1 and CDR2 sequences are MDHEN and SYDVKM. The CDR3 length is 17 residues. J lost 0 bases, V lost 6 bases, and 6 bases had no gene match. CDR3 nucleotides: TGTGCCAGCAGCACGGGGACTAGCGGGGGGACCTCCTACGAGCAGTACTTC. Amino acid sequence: CASSTGTSGGTSYEQYF.

CDR3 nucleotides: TGCAGCGTTGATAAAGCCGGGGAGCTGTTTTTT. It yields the protein CSVDKAGELFF. The chain has TRBV29-1 and TRBJ2-2; D is uncertain. The CDR3 sequence is 11 residues long. V gave up 3 bases and J gave up 6 bases, with 5 bases separating them. Germline V gene sequence: CDR1 SQVTM, CDR2 ANQGSEA.

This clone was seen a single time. The CDR3 region is CASSPWTSGTGGELFF. The CDR3 DNA is TGCGCCAGCAGCCCTTGGACTAGCGGGACGGGCGGGGAGCTGTTTTTT. The chain joins TRBV5-1 to TRBJ2-2; 12 bases agree with TRBD2. Germline V lookup: CDR1 SGHRS, CDR2 YFSETQ. This CDR3 spans 16 amino acids. Trimming removed 4 bases from V and 7 bases from J; junction bases left unmatched: 8.

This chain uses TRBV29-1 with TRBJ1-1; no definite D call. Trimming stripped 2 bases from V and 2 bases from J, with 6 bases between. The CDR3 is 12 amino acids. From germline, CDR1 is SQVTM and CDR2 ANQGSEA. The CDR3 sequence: CSVERFNTEAFF. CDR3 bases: TGCAGCGTTGAAAGATTTAACACTGAAGCTTTCTTT.

CDR3 DNA: TGTGCCAGCAGTACTACTAGCGGGCGGGTCGATGAGCAGTTCTTC. Protein: CASSTTSGRVDEQFF. This rearrangement joins TRBV6-4 to TRBJ2-1, with 9 bases aligning to TRBD2. CDR3 size: 15 residues. After removal of 5 bases from V and 8 bases from J, the junction contained 10 bases not matched to a gene. CDR1 is MRHNA, CDR2 SNTAGT, per germline.

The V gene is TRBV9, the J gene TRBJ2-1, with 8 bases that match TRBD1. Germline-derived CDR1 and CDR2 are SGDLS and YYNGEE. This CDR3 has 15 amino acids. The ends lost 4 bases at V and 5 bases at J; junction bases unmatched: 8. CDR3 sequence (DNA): TGTGCCAGCAGCTCCTCGGGACAGGCCAACAATGAGCAGTTCTTC. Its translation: CASSSSGQANNEQFF.

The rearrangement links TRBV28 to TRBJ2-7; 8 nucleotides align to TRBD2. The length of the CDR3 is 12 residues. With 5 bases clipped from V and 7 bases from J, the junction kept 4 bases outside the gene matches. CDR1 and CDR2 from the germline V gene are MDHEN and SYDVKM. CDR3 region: CASSLSGREQYF. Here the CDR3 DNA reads TGTGCCAGCAGTCTAAGCGGGAGAGAGCAGTACTTC.

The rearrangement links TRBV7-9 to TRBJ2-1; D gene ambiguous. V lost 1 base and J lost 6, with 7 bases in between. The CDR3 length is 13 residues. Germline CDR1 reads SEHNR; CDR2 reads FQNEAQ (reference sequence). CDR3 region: CASSLGLINEQFF. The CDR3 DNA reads TGTGCCAGCAGCTTAGGACTGATCAATGAGCAGTTCTTC.

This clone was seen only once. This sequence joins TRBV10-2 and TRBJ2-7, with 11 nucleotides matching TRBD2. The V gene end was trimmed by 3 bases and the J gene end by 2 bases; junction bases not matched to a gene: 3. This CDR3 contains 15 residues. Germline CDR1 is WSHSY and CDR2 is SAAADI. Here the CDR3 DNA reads TGCGCCAGCAGTGAAAGACTAGCGGGAACCTACGAGCAGTACTTC. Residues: CASSERLAGTYEQYF.

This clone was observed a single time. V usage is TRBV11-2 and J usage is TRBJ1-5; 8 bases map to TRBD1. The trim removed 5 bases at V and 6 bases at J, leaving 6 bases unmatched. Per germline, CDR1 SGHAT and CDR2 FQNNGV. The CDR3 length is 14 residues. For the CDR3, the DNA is TGTGCCAGCAGCCAGGGACAGGATAGTCAGCCCCAGCATTTT. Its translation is CASSQGQDSQPQHF.

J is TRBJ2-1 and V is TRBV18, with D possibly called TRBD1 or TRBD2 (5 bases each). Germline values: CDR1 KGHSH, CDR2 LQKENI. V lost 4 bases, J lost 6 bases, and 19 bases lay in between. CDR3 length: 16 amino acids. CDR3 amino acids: CASSRTGTAVGNEQFF. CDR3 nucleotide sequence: TGTGCCAGCTCACGAACCGGGACCGCGGTGGGCAATGAGCAGTTCTTC.

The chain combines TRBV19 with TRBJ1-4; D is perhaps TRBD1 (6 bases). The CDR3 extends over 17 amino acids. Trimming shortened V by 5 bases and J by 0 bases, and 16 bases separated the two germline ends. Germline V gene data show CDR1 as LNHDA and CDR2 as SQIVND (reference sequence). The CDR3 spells CASSPSGGGSTNEKLFF. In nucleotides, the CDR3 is TGTGCCAGTAGTCCCTCCGGAGGGGGATCAACTAATGAAAAACTGTTTTTT.

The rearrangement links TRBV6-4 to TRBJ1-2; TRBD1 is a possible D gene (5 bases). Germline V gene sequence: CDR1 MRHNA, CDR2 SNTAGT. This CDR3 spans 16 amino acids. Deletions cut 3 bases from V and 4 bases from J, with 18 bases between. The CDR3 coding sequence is TGTGCCAGCAGTGAATTTTCTGGTACAGGCCCCTATGGCTACACCTTC. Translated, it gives CASSEFSGTGPYGYTF.

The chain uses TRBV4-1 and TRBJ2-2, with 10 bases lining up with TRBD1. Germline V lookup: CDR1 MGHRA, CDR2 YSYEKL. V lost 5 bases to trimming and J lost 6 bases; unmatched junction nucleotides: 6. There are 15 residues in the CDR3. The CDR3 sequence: CASSYRDRGAGELFF. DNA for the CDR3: TGCGCCAGCAGCTACCGGGACAGGGGAGCCGGGGAGCTGTTTTTT.

The DNA of the CDR3 is TGTGCCAGCAGCTGGCCCAGGTGGCGGGAGTGGCGGGAGGAGACCCAGTACTTC. It is translated as CASSWPRWREWREETQYF. The V and J genes are TRBV5-4 and TRBJ2-5, with 7 bases fitting TRBD2. The CDR3 length is 18 residues. The trim removed 3 bases at V and 5 bases at J, leaving 19 bases unmatched. The germline V gene has CDR1 SGHNT and CDR2 YYREEE (reference sequence).

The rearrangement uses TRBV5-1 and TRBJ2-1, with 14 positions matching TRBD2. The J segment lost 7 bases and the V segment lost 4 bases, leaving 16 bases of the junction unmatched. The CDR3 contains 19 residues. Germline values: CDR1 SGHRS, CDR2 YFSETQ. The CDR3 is CASSPARGTSGRGGNEQFF. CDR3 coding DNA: TGCGCCAGCAGCCCCGCCCGGGGGACTAGCGGGAGAGGGGGAAATGAGCAGTTCTTC.

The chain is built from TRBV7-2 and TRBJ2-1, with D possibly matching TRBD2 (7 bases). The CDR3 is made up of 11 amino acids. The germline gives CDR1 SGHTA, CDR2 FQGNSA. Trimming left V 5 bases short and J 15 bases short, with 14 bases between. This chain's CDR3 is CASSLGGVLFF. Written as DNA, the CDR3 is TGTGCCAGCAGCCTAGGGGGGGTTCTGTTCTTC.

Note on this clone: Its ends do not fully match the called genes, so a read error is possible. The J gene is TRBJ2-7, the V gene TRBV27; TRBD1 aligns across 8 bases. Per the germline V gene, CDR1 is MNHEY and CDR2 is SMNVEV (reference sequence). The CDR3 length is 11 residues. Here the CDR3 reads CASSLGQVYHF. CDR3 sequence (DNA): TGTGCCAGCAGTTTGGGACAGGTGTATCACTTC.

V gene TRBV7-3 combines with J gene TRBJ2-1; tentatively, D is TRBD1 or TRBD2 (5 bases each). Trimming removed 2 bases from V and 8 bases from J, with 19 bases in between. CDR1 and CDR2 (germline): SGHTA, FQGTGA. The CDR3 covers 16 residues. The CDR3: CASSLLGTSGVDEQFF. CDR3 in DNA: TGTGCCAGCAGCTTATTGGGGACCTCCGGCGTCGATGAGCAGTTCTTC.

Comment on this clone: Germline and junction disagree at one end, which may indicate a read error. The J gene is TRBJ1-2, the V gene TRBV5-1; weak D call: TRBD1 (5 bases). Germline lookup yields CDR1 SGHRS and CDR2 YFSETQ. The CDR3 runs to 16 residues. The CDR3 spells CASSLDQGTAGYDYTF. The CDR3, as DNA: TGCGCCAGCAGCTTGGACCAAGGGACGGCCGGCTATGACTACACCTTC.

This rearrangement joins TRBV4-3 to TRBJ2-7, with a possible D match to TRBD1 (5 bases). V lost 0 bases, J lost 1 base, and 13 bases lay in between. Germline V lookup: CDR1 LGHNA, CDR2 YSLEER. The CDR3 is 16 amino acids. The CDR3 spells CASSQDTGQGSYEQYF. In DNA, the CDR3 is TGCGCCAGCAGCCAAGATACGGGTCAGGGTTCCTACGAGCAGTACTTC.

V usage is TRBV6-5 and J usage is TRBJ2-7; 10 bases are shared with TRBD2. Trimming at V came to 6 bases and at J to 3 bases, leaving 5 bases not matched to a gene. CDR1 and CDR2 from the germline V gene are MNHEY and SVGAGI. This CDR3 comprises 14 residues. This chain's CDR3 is CASSSWTSGYEQYF. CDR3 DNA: TGTGCCAGCAGCTCCTGGACTAGCGGCTACGAGCAGTACTTC.

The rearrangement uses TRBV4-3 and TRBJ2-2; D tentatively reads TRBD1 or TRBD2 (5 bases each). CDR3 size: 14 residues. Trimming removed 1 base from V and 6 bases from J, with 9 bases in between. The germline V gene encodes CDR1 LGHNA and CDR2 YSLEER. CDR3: CASSQVLGAGELFF. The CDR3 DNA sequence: TGCGCCAGCAGCCAAGTACTGGGGGCCGGGGAGCTGTTTTTT.

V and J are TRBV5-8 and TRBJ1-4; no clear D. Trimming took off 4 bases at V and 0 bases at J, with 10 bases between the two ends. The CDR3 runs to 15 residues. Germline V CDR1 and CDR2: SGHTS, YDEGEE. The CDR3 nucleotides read TGTGCCAGCAGCCACAGACCGACAACTAATGAAAAACTGTTTTTT. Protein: CASSHRPTTNEKLFF.

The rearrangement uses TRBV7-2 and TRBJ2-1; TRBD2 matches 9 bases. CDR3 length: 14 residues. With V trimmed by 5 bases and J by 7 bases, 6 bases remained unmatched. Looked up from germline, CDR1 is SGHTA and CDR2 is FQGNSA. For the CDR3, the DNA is TGTGCCAGCAGCCTACCTCTAGCGGGAAATGAGCAGTTCTTC. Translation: CASSLPLAGNEQFF.

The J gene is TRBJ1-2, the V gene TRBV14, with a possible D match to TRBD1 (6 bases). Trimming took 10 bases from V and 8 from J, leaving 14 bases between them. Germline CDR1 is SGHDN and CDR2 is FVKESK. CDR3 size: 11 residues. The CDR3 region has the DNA TGTGCCATAAGACAGGTCGGGGGCTACACCTTC. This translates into CAIRQVGGYTF.